This T cell receptor (beta chain) was captured in a study of blood T cell repertoires in COVID-19. At the level of the study: COVID-19 samples from acute and convalescent phases originated in the United States, Italy and Spain. T cells, B-cell-depleted T cells, or PBMCs provided the cDNA or gDNA that served as material.

This CDR3 spans 17 amino acids. The germline V and J ends were trimmed by 6 bases and 4 bases, with 21 bases remaining between them. CDR1 MNHNY and CDR2 SVGAGI come from the germline V gene (reference sequence). Study processing details: It was from reference gene primer amplification that nucleated cell counts were estimated. Sequencing was performed with immunoSEQ multiplex PCR; in TCRdb, only in-frame clones are kept and a portion is missing. V, J and clone size were drawn from that table, and D and trimming were deduced from the DNA. The profile covers some 120,000 clones, with about 89% appearing a single time and about 4.5% taken by the ten largest.

The chain combines TRBV6-6 with TRBJ2-2; D may be TRBD1 (6 bases). Sequencing used peripheral blood. The sequence came from a man in his forties or fifties with acute or convalescent COVID-19. CDR3 DNA sequence: TGTGCCAGCAGCCGAATTGCGGTGGGGGCCGGCACCGGGGAGCTGTTTTTT. As protein: CASSRIAVGAGTGELFF.